These 23 T cell receptor beta chains were all obtained from the same sample, sequenced in a study of blood T cell repertoires in COVID-19. Repertoires were generated with immunoSEQ multiplex PCR, while TCRdb's copy carries only in-frame clones and drops some. The table shows 90,000 to 140,000 clones, with about 85% occurring only once. Source material: peripheral blood. These receptors originate from a man aged 45 to 65 with acute or convalescent COVID-19.

This clone was observed a few times. V and J are TRBV3-1 (or the pseudogene TRBV3-2) and TRBJ2-7; 7 bases fit TRBD2. Germline-derived CDR1 and CDR2 are LGHDT and YNNKEL (reference sequence). This CDR3 is built from 14 residues. The ends lost 3 bases at V and 2 bases at J; junction bases unmatched: 4. CDR3 loop: CASSQAGVTYEQYF. The CDR3 bases are TGTGCCAGCAGCCAGGCGGGAGTAACCTACGAGCAGTACTTC.

The gene calls are TRBV4-1 and TRBJ2-7; weak D call: TRBD1 (6 bases). This CDR3 region has 14 residues. Germline lookup yields CDR1 MGHRA and CDR2 YSYEKL. The V end lost 4 bases, the J end lost 3 bases, and 13 bases lay between the germline ends. For the CDR3, the DNA is TGCGCCAGCAGCCCATTGACAGGCTTCTACGAGCAGTACTTC. The encoded protein is CASSPLTGFYEQYF.

V usage is TRBV5-1 and J usage is TRBJ2-3; D might be TRBD1 (6 bases). Germline CDR1 and CDR2: SGHRS and YFSETQ. The CDR3 contains 16 residues. Trimming pared 6 bases from V and 0 bases from J, leaving 17 bases between. The DNA for the CDR3 is TGCGCCAGCAAGGGGGTCGGACAGACAAGCACAGATACGCAGTATTTT. It translates to CASKGVGQTSTDTQYF.

V usage is TRBV6-4 and J usage is TRBJ2-3; possible D gene TRBD2, 5 bases. Germline CDR1 is MRHNA and CDR2 is SNTAGT. Trimming left V 6 bases short and J 2 bases short, with 12 bases between. The CDR3 contains 14 residues. The CDR3 loop reads CASRPDFHTDTQYF. CDR3 nucleotide sequence: TGTGCCAGCAGACCGGACTTTCACACAGATACGCAGTATTTT.

The CDR3 reads CASSIGTAGAYEQYF. The DNA for the CDR3 is TGTGCCAGTAGTATAGGCACAGCGGGGGCCTACGAGCAGTACTTC. V usage is TRBV19 and J usage is TRBJ2-7, with 8 bases lining up with TRBD2. CDR1 and CDR2 from the germline V gene are LNHDA and SQIVND (reference sequence). This CDR3 has 15 residues. V was pared by 1 base and J by 2 bases, with 4 bases of the junction left unmatched.

This clone was counted a single time. The genes are TRBV3-1 (or the pseudogene TRBV3-2) and TRBJ2-1, with a weak D call TRBD2 (5 bases). Germline V gene data show CDR1 as LGHDT and CDR2 as YNNKEL (reference sequence). The CDR3 extends over 15 amino acids. Trimming took 0 bases from V and 4 from J, leaving 10 bases between them. The CDR3 nucleotides read TGTGCCAGCAGCCAAGATACCGGCGGGTACAATGAGCAGTTCTTC. Protein product: CASSQDTGGYNEQFF.

Here the CDR3 reads CASSATGSYNEQFF. The CDR3 bases are TGTGCCAGCAGCGCAACAGGGTCCTACAATGAGCAGTTCTTC. This sequence joins TRBV5-4 and TRBJ2-1, with TRBD1 as a possible D gene (6 bases). Trimming left V 4 bases short and J 1 base short, with 9 bases between. Germline values: CDR1 SGHNT, CDR2 YYREEE (reference sequence). The CDR3 covers 14 residues.

DNA of the CDR3: TGTGCCAGCAGCAAAACCAGGCTGTGCACCTACAATGAGCAGTTCTTC. It yields the protein CASSKTRLCTYNEQFF. The chain is built from TRBV21-1 and TRBJ2-1; whether TRBD1, the table's D call, matches the DNA was not checked. TRBV21-1 is marked as a pseudogene. The CDR3 consists of 16 residues.

The chain recombines TRBV4-1 with TRBJ2-7; possibly TRBD1 for D (6 bases). Germline CDR1 and CDR2: MGHRA and YSYEKL. The CDR3 spans 14 residues. The V end lost 4 bases, the J end lost 3 bases, and 13 bases lay between the germline ends. The CDR3 loop reads CASSPDEGVYEQYF. For the CDR3, the DNA is TGCGCCAGCAGCCCGGACGAGGGGGTCTACGAGCAGTACTTC.

This clone was observed a single time. As DNA, the CDR3 is TGTGCCAGCAGCCGCAGGACCTACGAGCAGTACTTC. The encoded protein is CASSRRTYEQYF. The chain employs TRBV14 and TRBJ2-7, with D unclear. This CDR3 has 12 amino acids. The V gene's germline CDR1 is SGHDN and CDR2 FVKESK. V shed 4 bases and J shed 2 bases, with 6 bases lying between them.

Written as DNA, the CDR3 is TGTGCCAGTAGTATAGATCCCGACTTTTACAATGAGCAGTTCTTC. Protein product: CASSIDPDFYNEQFF. The chain combines TRBV19 with TRBJ2-1; D ambiguous. Looked up from germline, CDR1 is LNHDA and CDR2 is SQIVND (reference sequence). The CDR3 covers 15 residues. Trimming took off 0 bases at V and 4 bases at J, with 10 bases between the two ends.

The chain has TRBV5-4 and TRBJ1-6; the match to TRBD1 covers 7 bases. Germline V gives CDR1 SGHNT, CDR2 YYREEE (reference sequence). The ends lost 4 bases at V and 6 bases at J; junction bases unmatched: 4. The CDR3 spans 14 residues. The CDR3 loop reads CASSEGQINSPLHF. CDR3 DNA sequence: TGTGCCAGCAGCGAGGGACAGATTAATTCACCCCTCCACTTT. The variable domain in full, with the rest retrieved from reference TRBV5-4 and TRBJ1-6, is ETGVTQSPTHLIKTRGQQVTLRCSSQSGHNTVSWYQQALGQGPQFIFQYYREEENGRGNFPPRFSGLQFPNYSSELNVNALELDDSALYLCASSEGQINSPLHFGNGTRLTVT.

The genes are TRBV5-5 and TRBJ2-7; 8 nucleotides match TRBD1. The CDR3 covers 14 residues. Germline lookup yields CDR1 SGHKS and CDR2 YYEKEE (reference sequence). The V and J ends lost 4 bases and 6 bases, in that order; junction bases with no gene match: 9. Here the CDR3 reads CASSQRRDRTEQYF. DNA of the CDR3: TGTGCCAGCAGCCAACGCCGGGACAGGACCGAGCAGTACTTC.

This chain links TRBV7-9 with TRBJ1-1; weak D call: TRBD1 (5 bases). CDR3 size: 14 residues. The germline CDR1 and CDR2 sequences are SEHNR and FQNEAQ (reference sequence). V was shortened by 5 bases and J by 1 base, with 11 bases between the two germline ends. CDR3 DNA sequence: TGTGCCAGCAGCCGAAGGGGCTCGAACACTGAAGCTTTCTTT. Translating it yields CASSRRGSNTEAFF.

The chain carries TRBV7-9 and TRBJ2-3, with TRBD2 matching over 7 bases. Per germline, CDR1 SEHNR and CDR2 FQNEAQ (reference sequence). The CDR3 covers 14 residues. The V segment lost 7 bases and the J segment 0 bases; nucleotides outside the gene matches: 4. Written as DNA, the CDR3 is TGTGCCAGCACCGCTAGCGGCAGCACAGATACGCAGTATTTT. It translates to CASTASGSTDTQYF.

The chain carries TRBV3-1 (or the pseudogene TRBV3-2) and TRBJ1-6, with TRBD1 as a possible D gene (6 bases). V was pared by 6 bases and J by 8 bases, with 8 bases between. The V gene's germline CDR1 is LGHDT and CDR2 YNNKEL (reference sequence). The CDR3 consists of 12 residues. CDR3 bases: TGTGCCAGCAGTCACAGGGATTCACCCCTCCACTTT. Amino acid sequence: CASSHRDSPLHF.

As concerns this clone: Different DNA sequences within this sample yield the same CDR3. The genes are TRBV6-5 and TRBJ1-2, with a weak D call TRBD1 (6 bases). There are 15 residues in the CDR3. The V and J ends lost 7 bases and 4 bases respectively, with 19 bases between them. The germline CDR1 and CDR2 sequences are MNHEY and SVGAGI. CDR3 region: CASKRGGKGPYGYTF. The CDR3 DNA sequence: TGTGCCAGCAAAAGGGGGGGGAAGGGGCCCTATGGCTACACCTTC.

The rearrangement joins TRBV24-1 to TRBJ2-2, with D possibly matching TRBD2 (5 bases). This CDR3 comprises 15 residues. Germline assignment: CDR1 KGHDR and CDR2 SFDVKD. V was clipped by 2 bases and J by 2 bases, with 8 bases between them. CDR3 sequence: CATSDYRENTGELFF. The CDR3 DNA reads TGTGCCACCAGTGATTACCGGGAAAACACCGGGGAGCTGTTTTTT.

This clone showed up just once. The J gene is TRBJ1-2, the V gene TRBV2; 9 nucleotides match TRBD1. The ends lost 6 bases at V and 8 bases at J; junction bases unmatched: 10. The CDR3 sequence is 14 residues long. Germline assignment: CDR1 SNHLY and CDR2 FYNNEI. CDR3 amino acids: CASSEIDRGEGYTF. As DNA, the CDR3 is TGTGCCAGCAGCGAAATAGACAGGGGGGAGGGCTACACCTTC.

This clone came up once. The chain links TRBV24-1 to TRBJ2-7, with 10 positions matching TRBD1. CDR1 and CDR2 from the germline V gene are KGHDR and SFDVKD. J lost 6 bases, V lost 3 bases, and 7 bases had no gene match. This CDR3 contains 15 residues. In nucleotides, the CDR3 is TGTGCCACCAGTGATCCTATGACAGGGGGCTCCGAGCAGTACTTC. Residues: CATSDPMTGGSEQYF.

The chain employs TRBV28 and TRBJ2-3; 9 positions match TRBD2. CDR3 length: 15 residues. CDR1 is MDHEN and CDR2 is SYDVKM in the germline V gene. V lost 5 bases and J lost 2; bases outside the gene matches: 5. CDR3 in amino acids: CASSPTSGYTDTQYF. The CDR3 DNA reads TGTGCCAGCAGTCCGACTAGCGGATACACAGATACGCAGTATTTT.

The rearrangement joins TRBV4-2 to TRBJ2-7, with 9 positions matching TRBD2. The J segment lost 3 bases and the V segment lost 3 bases, leaving 9 bases of the junction unmatched. Germline V gives CDR1 LGHNA, CDR2 YNFKEQ. CDR3 length: 16 amino acids. The CDR3 loop reads CASSQASAGGHYEQYF. CDR3 nucleotide sequence: TGTGCCAGCAGCCAGGCTTCAGCGGGGGGCCACTACGAGCAGTACTTC.

Comment on this clone: One junction end does not reproduce the germline sequence, and a read error may be involved. The J gene is TRBJ1-3, the V gene TRBV6-5, with no clear D. Germline-derived CDR1 and CDR2 are MNHEY and SVGAGI. This CDR3 is 14 amino acids long. Here the CDR3 DNA reads TGTGCCAGCAGTTACTCGAGCTCTAGAAACACCATATATTTT. Translating gives CASSYSSSRNTIYF.